This T cell receptor (beta chain) was profiled in a study of blood T cell repertoires in COVID-19. At the level of the study: There were acute and convalescent COVID-19 samples, and they came from the United States, Italy and Spain. The analysed material was cDNA or gDNA that came from T cells, B-cell-depleted T cells, or PBMCs.

This table comes from immunoSEQ multiplex PCR, and its TCRdb copy is limited to in-frame clones, with some not included. The sample consists of roughly 150,000 clones, more than 70% of them appearing once. This clone was counted a single time. This CDR3 contains 18 residues. J gave up 7 bases and V 0 bases, and 11 bases lay outside the gene matches. Germline CDR1 reads LGHNA; CDR2 reads YSLEER. The sequence was collected from a human donor in a cohort sampled during active COVID-19. The sequenced sample was peripheral blood. The V call is TRBV4-3, the J call TRBJ1-5; 11 positions match TRBD1. The CDR3 DNA reads as TGCGCCAGCAGCCAAGACCCCGGGACAGGGGGATTTGGGCAGCCCCAGCATTTT. This sequence encodes CASSQDPGTGGFGQPQHF.